This paragraph covers one TCR beta chain sequence. In its sample, this clone was seen many times. Its antigen is still unknown. Per-nucleotide qualities are absent, and no much larger clonotype sits a single base away. This sample is drawn from a study of shared clonotypes between healthy human individuals (TCRdb year 2020). Background for the entire study: The cohort included a few men and a couple of women between 18 and 49 years of age. For each donor, three plates each were used for CD4 naive and CD4 memory, two plates were used for CD8 naive, and one plate was used for CD8 memory. To estimate repertoire size and how much clonotypes are shared between individuals, the study performed deep sequencing of blood TCR repertoires from 4 to 6 healthy adults. To increase sequencing depth and limit assay-specific biases, TCR repertoire library preparation and sequencing were carried out by different laboratories using diverse techniques. Leukapheresis yielded between about 0.94 and 8.9 billion PBMCs per donor.

V drops 5 bases and J drops 5 bases, leaving 15 bases in between. CDR1 and CDR2 were assigned from the germline V gene as SNHLY and FYNNEI. The CDR3, cysteine through phenylalanine, is 15 amino acids long. Here the CDR3 DNA is all that survives: 45 bases in frame from base 1. Summary of the overall study and its limitations: The small number of donors limited the genetic and exposure-history diversity represented. Rarefaction of sorted-subset datasets indicated incomplete sequencing despite the large sequencing depth. Compared with non-shared clonotypes, clonotypes shared by all four sorted-subset donors had higher generation probabilities. Sampling was limited to blood, and TCR repertoires in tissue likely differ from TCR repertoires in blood. Pairwise subsampling led to the expectation that sequencing depth would affect the degree of clonotype sharing among donors. Naive subsets generally had larger estimated clonotype richness than memory subsets. When a few donors were compared, the shared fraction of clonotypes was about 5% for naive CD4, roughly 3.4% for naive CD8, 2% to 2.5% for memory CD4, and 0.3% to 0.5% for memory CD8.

Healthy HIV-negative adults with no recently reported acute infections or vaccinations were included as donors. Every donor was a Caucasian adult living in Nashville, Tennessee, USA. CD4+ T cells were enriched by magnetic negative selection; naive cells were then positively selected on CD45RA, and the negative fraction formed the memory subset. After blood collection by leukapheresis, PBMCs were isolated using Ficoll-Histopaque density gradient centrifugation and then cryopreserved in the vapor phase of liquid nitrogen. Analytical flow cytometry was used to check the purity and quantity of every magnetically sorted T cell population. Each sorted fraction had its genomic DNA isolated and then quantified by UV absorbance on a Nanodrop 2000c. Using the deep immunoSEQ assay, multiplex PCR amplified TCR CDR3 regions from genomic DNA. For each cell subset, the extracted genomic DNA was distributed evenly across all wells of several immunoSEQ 96-well plates, and each plate served as one replicate. For sorted subsets, 150 to 200 ng genomic DNA, equal to about 30,000 T cell genomes, was loaded into each replicate PCR. Purified libraries were quantified with a Qubit 3.0 fluorometer, sized on a Bioanalyzer 2100, and re-quantified with the KAPA Library Quantification kit. Each immunoSEQ 96-well plate was sequenced on its own single-read 150-cycle Illumina NextSeq 550 flow cell. The published analysis was carried out like this. Because only junctional sequences without quality scores were contained in the immunoSEQ output, filtering matching that applied to full-length reads could not be performed. To assign V/J genes and CDR3, sequences were annotated against IMGT germline references using PyIR, a Python wrapper for IgBLAST v1.9. Reads were filtered out if the reads had weak V/J assignments (E-value above 1e-6), no CDR3, stop codons, out-of-frame junctions, or ambiguous translated residues. A V3J clonotype was defined by an identical inferred V gene, J gene, and CDR3 amino acid sequence. Percentage overlap between repertoires was calculated by dividing the number of shared unique clonotypes by the size of the smaller repertoire. Richness of each repertoire was evaluated using RTK rarefaction, the Chao1 estimator, and Recon v2.1 estimates of unobserved clonotypes. Generation probabilities for all TCRbeta clonotypes obtained by the gDNA method from a handful of donors were computed using OLGA. Imported from immuneACCESS, the table was reduced by TCRdb to in-frame sequences with V and J called. These copies leave out some clones; in studies compared against another copy, an unresolved V gene accounts for under half, and the cause of the remainder is not known. V and J calls and clone size are as listed in that table; D and trimming were resolved from the DNA. A total of 640,000 or so clones appear in this sample, around 72% of them only once. 1.8% of the sample is taken by the ten largest.

Sequencing used memory CD4+ T cells sorted from blood. Read against the paper, the sample's cell subset or site label means: CD45RA-negative fraction. The receptor's source is a woman in her 30s in good health. Recombination connected TRBV2 to TRBJ2-2; 8 matching bases give a weak D call of TRBD1. The DNA sequence reads TGTGCCAGCAGTCTGACAGGGGAGGGTACCGGGGAGCTGTTTTTT. This gives the protein CASSLTGEGTGELFF.